This T cell receptor beta chain appears in the sequencing data of a study of T cell repertoires in cytomegalovirus infection. Study summary: Both CMV infection and a matching HLA type were indicated by public TCR beta signatures. Regarding the study as a whole: Identification of carriers of CMV plus the relevant HLA was performed using cumulative public TCR beta family frequency. Clonotype analysis showed dominance of the ex vivo response by HLA-C-restricted CMV-specific TCR beta clonotypes.

Trimming shortened V by 6 bases and J by 6 bases, and 14 bases separated the two germline ends. The CDR3 covers 13 residues. Germline loops: CDR1 SEHNR, CDR2 FQNEAQ (reference sequence). This clonotype has just a few counts. Antigen specificity is unknown. TCRdb reprocessed the reads with MiXCR, giving one entry per CDR3 protein. This table has 200,000 to 250,000 distinct CDR3 sequences, 6.5% appearing once. The TCR originated in a human donor in good health (CMV status not recorded). Some clones in this sample may be carry-over from other donors' samples. The chain carries TRBV7-9 and TRBJ1-1; D perhaps matches TRBD1 (6 bases). The source material was PBMCs. The CDR3 DNA reads as TGTGCCAGCAGGGTGGACAGTGGGGCTGAAGCTTTCTTT. It codes for CASRVDSGAEAFF.